This entry describes one TCR beta chain. Its antigen is not known. The data belong to a study of beta chain features in type 1 diabetes. Study at large: Patients did not differ from healthy donors in age, gender or cell yield. Study observations and caveats: Unsettled here was the matter of whether HLA type influences TCRB rearrangement. It was among patients, rather than healthy donors, that naive, central memory and Treg TCRB repertoires appeared more similar. Among all four CD4+ subsets, Type 1 diabetes patients had TCRB CDR3s that were moderately but significantly shorter.

The CDR3 is 14 residues long. Unmatched junction bases numbered 2, after V lost 0 bases and J lost 5 bases. The V gene's germline CDR1 is LNHNV and CDR2 YYDKDF (reference sequence). Staining for CD45RO/CCR7/CD25/CD127/CD95/CD27 allowed sorting of CD4+ naive, central memory, regulatory and stem cell-like memory cells. Isolated RNA was reverse transcribed in full, so expressed TCRB transcripts were sequenced. The data were produced by immunoSEQ multiplex PCR, yet TCRdb's version contains in-frame clones alone and is incomplete. The data show 600,000 to 700,000 clones, roughly 12% seen once. Sequenced input: naive CD4+ T cells from blood. The TCR comes from a man aged 25-45 years with type 1 diabetes. The chain joins TRBV15 to TRBJ1-2, with 8 bases aligning to TRBD1. The CDR3 region is CATSREGQEYGYTF. In DNA, the CDR3 is TGTGCCACCAGCAGAGAGGGACAGGAGTATGGCTACACCTTC. Supplemented by reference TRBV15 and TRBJ1-2, the full variable domain reads DAMVIQNPRYQVTQFGKPVTLSCSQTLNHNVMYWYQQKSSQAPKLLFHYYDKDFNNEADTPDNFQSRRPNTSFCFLDIRSPGLGDTAMYLCATSREGQEYGYTFGSGTRLTVV.